This T cell receptor (beta chain) is from a study of cytomegalovirus exposure and HLA in healthy donors. The data were produced by immunoSEQ multiplex PCR, yet TCRdb's version contains in-frame clones alone and is incomplete. The sample lists about 130,000 clones, just under 90% occurring once. Comments on this clone: The target antigen is unknown.

General study findings and limits: The study labeled approximately 150 TCR beta chains cytomegalovirus-associated.

The source material was PBMCs. This TCR was sampled from a man aged 25-40 years in good health and CMV-seronegative.

The CDR3 spells CASSQLENQPQHF. The DNA of the CDR3 is TGCGCCAGCAGCCAACTGGAGAATCAGCCCCAGCATTTT. This sequence joins TRBV4-1 and TRBJ1-5, with D uncertain. CDR3 length: 13 amino acids. Germline CDR1 reads MGHRA; CDR2 reads YSYEKL. Trimming left V 2 bases short and J 4 bases short, with 6 bases between.